This paragraph covers one T cell receptor beta chain sequence. Its specificity is unknown. These data belong to a study of cytomegalovirus exposure and HLA in healthy donors. Overall study findings and caveats: The authors later found HLA-associated TCR beta chains more clonally expanded than equally common others. The investigators catalogued 150 to 200 TCR beta chains as cytomegalovirus-associated. No immune exposure information besides CMV serostatus was available.

PCR primers comprised 60 Vbeta and 13 Jbeta primers. The assay was immunoSEQ multiplex PCR, and TCRdb's table has in-frame clones only and misses some. The sample comprises some 99,000 clones, under 80% of which are singletons, and 1.5% to 2% rests with the top ten. The sequencing input was PBMCs. The source is a male donor in good health and CMV-seronegative.

Here the CDR3 DNA reads TGTGCCAGCAGGGGGACAGGGGGCACTGAAGCTTTCTTT. Protein sequence: CASRGTGGTEAFF. The chain employs TRBV28 and TRBJ1-1, with 11 bases fitting TRBD1. The CDR3 totals 13 residues. Losses at the gene ends were 6 bases for V and 4 bases for J; bases not matched to a gene: 1. Germline assignment: CDR1 MDHEN and CDR2 SYDVKM. The full variable domain, completed using reference TRBV28 and TRBJ1-1, is DVKVTQSSRYLVKRTGEKVFLECVQDMDHENMFWYRQDPGLGLRLIYFSYDVKMKEKGDIPEGYSVSREKKERFSLILESASTNQTSMYLCASRGTGGTEAFFGQGTRLTVV.